This T cell receptor (beta chain) was sequenced for a study of Graves' ophthalmopathy and Graves' hyperthyroidism. Points from the study as a whole: Blood samples also showed most expanded thyroid clonotypes exceeding 0.001 frequency.

Using RNA transcripts, the TCR beta CDR3 regions were amplified. Investigators did first-round RT-PCR with HTBI primers, then second-round multiplex PCR. One entry per CDR3 protein, called by TCRdb with MiXCR from the multiplex PCR reads. This sample has about 210,000 distinct CDR3 sequences, with roughly 29% found just once. This clonotype was counted ten times or more. What it binds is unknown. With 3 bases removed from V and 7 bases from J, the gap between germline ends came to 13 bases. The CDR3 length is 13 residues. Germline CDR1 is KGHSH and CDR2 is LQKENI. Sequencing was done on a sample of peripheral blood. The genes are TRBV18 and TRBJ2-7; D assignment may be TRBD1 or TRBD2 (5 bases each). This sequence originates from a man in his fifties with Graves' ophthalmopathy. CDR3 coding DNA: TGTGCCAGCTCACCGACCGATGGGGGAGAGCAGTACTTC. This gives the protein CASSPTDGGEQYF.